This T cell receptor (beta chain) was obtained from a study of T cell repertoires in cytomegalovirus infection. At the level of the study: Peptides in the study included HLA-C-restricted and HLA-B-restricted CMV epitopes. Public TCR beta signatures were indicative of both CMV infection and a matching HLA type.

One entry per CDR3 protein results from TCRdb running MiXCR on the reads. This sample carries hundreds of thousands of distinct CDR3 sequences, 30% to 40% of them seen once, and the ten largest clones take around a sixth. Of note for this clonotype: The antigen remains unidentified.

V was trimmed by 4 bases and J by 2 bases, leaving 15 bases between them. The CDR3 is 16 residues long. CDR1 is MNHEY and CDR2 is SVGEGT in the germline V gene. The chain links TRBV6-2 or TRBV6-3 to TRBJ1-3, with a possible D match to TRBD1 (5 bases). The sequence was obtained from a human donor in good health (CMV status not recorded). Some clones in this sample may be carry-over from other donors' samples. The source was cultured PBMCs, collected from culture after CMV antigen stimulation. This CDR3 is CASSSARQITGNTIYF. Here the CDR3 DNA reads TGTGCCAGCAGTTCTGCCCGACAGATCACTGGAAACACCATATATTTT.